This T cell receptor (beta chain) appears in the sequencing data of a study of regulatory T cells in long-lasting Graves disease. Time point: newly diagnosed GD, antithyroid drugs for less than 3 months. Preparation of the TCR library used RNA extracted from PBMCs. Arm-PCR with iRepertoire HTBI primers amplified the CDR3 regions for these TCR beta libraries. TCRdb re-derived calls from the multiplex PCR reads in MiXCR, one entry per CDR3 protein. This repertoire shows a few hundred thousand distinct CDR3 sequences, roughly 17% found once; its top ten account for around 21%. V was clipped by 1 base and J by 8 bases; unmatched bases: 7. The CDR3 length is 14 residues. Germline V CDR1 and CDR2: LGHNA, YNFKEQ. Notes on the study in general: TRBV28, TRBJ1-2 and TRBJ2-5 were favored in persistent disease.

This clonotype was recorded many times. The antigen is unknown. This sample was shared with a second study, whose subject was T cells in Graves' hyperthyroidism and ophthalmopathy. Turning to that study: In the first-round RT-PCR of the TCR CDR3, the HTBI primer set was used.

V gene TRBV4-2 combines with J gene TRBJ1-2; TRBD1 agrees at 7 bases. The sequencing here drew on peripheral blood mononuclear cells (PBMCs), taken at new diagnosis, from a patient treated with antithyroid drugs. This TCR came from a woman aged 18 to 35 with Graves disease. CDR3 DNA: TGTGCCAGCAGCCAAGGTCCAGGGGGGTACGGCTACACCTTC. It specifies CASSQGPGGYGYTF.